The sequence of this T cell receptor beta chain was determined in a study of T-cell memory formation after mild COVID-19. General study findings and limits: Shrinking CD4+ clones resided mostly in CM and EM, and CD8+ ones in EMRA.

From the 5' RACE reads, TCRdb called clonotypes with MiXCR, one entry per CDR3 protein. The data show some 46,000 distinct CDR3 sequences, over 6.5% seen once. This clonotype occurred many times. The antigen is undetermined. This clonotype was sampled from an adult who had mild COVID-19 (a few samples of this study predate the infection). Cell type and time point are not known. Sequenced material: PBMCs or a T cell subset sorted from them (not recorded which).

CDR3 coding DNA: TGCAGTGCTAGCGGGAGATCAAGAGAGACCCAGTACTTC. Protein sequence: CSASGRSRETQYF. The V and J genes are TRBV20-1 and TRBJ2-5, with a tentative D call TRBD2 (6 bases). V lost 3 bases, J lost 4 bases, and 12 bases lay in between. CDR1 DFQATT and CDR2 SNEGSKA come from the germline V gene (reference sequence). The CDR3 contains 13 residues.